Shown below are 16 T cell receptor beta chains from a single sample sequenced in a study of response to subunit inactivated influenza vaccine. A single record per CDR3 protein comes from TCRdb applying MiXCR to the RT-PCR reads. The top ten hold 29% of the sample, which has some 200,000 distinct CDR3 sequences, less than 15% seen once. The same data also contributed to another study, on T cells expressing NK-cell markers. That study reports: Synthesis of TCR beta cDNA relied on 5'RACE template switching carrying UMIs.

Here the sequenced sample was CD8+ T cells sorted from PBMCs, taken approximately 13 days after vaccination. The receptors come from a man aged 50-59 years who received an inactivated influenza vaccine.

This chain links TRBV6-2 or TRBV6-3 with TRBJ1-1; 8 bases line up with TRBD1. Germline lookup yields CDR1 MNHEY and CDR2 SVGEGT. This CDR3 contains 11 residues. J was trimmed by 11 bases and V by 5 bases; bases with no gene match: 4. CDR3 protein: CASSTGTGAFF. The DNA for the CDR3 is TGTGCCAGCAGTACTGGGACAGGTGCTTTCTTT.

This clonotype was detected only a few times. The chain couples TRBV7-9 to TRBJ2-2, with a tentative D call TRBD2 (5 bases). From germline, CDR1 is SEHNR and CDR2 FQNEAQ (reference sequence). This CDR3 has 15 residues. The V gene lost 3 bases and the J gene lost 11 bases, with 19 bases spanning the gap. The chain's CDR3 is CASSLTVLQEVELFF. CDR3 nucleotides: TGTGCCAGCAGCTTGACGGTCCTCCAGGAGGTTGAGCTGTTTTTT.

This clonotype was detected ten times or more. The rearrangement links TRBV11-1 to TRBJ2-3; D is ambiguous. This CDR3 comprises 14 residues. Trimming took off 6 bases at V and 1 base at J, with 11 bases between the two ends. CDR1 is SGHAT, CDR2 FQDESV, per germline (reference sequence). The chain's CDR3 is CASRQVSGTDTQYF. The DNA for the CDR3 is TGTGCCAGCAGGCAAGTGAGCGGCACAGATACGCAGTATTTT.

This clonotype was seen at least ten times. J is TRBJ2-7 and V is TRBV12-3 or TRBV12-4; D gene unclear. The CDR3 sequence is 16 residues long. V was trimmed by 2 bases and J by 2 bases, leaving 16 bases between them. In DNA, the CDR3 is TGTGCCAGCAGTTTAAGCCCAGCGAAAAGCGCCTACGAGCAGTACTTC. It encodes CASSLSPAKSAYEQYF.

The rearrangement uses TRBV20-1 and TRBJ2-3; 7 bases are shared with TRBD1. The CDR3 contains 15 residues. V dropped 0 bases and J dropped 0; count of bases not matched to a gene: 3. Germline CDR1 and CDR2: DFQATT and SNEGSKA (reference sequence). The CDR3 here is CSARETGDSTDTQYF. The DNA for the CDR3 is TGCAGTGCTAGAGAAACAGGGGACAGCACAGATACGCAGTATTTT.

The CDR3 spells CASSYGTGVAEGTGELFF. The DNA for the CDR3 is TGTGCCAGCAGTTACGGGACAGGGGTGGCGGAAGGGACCGGGGAGCTGTTTTTT. The V call is TRBV6-5, the J call TRBJ2-2, with 10 positions matching TRBD1. The CDR3 has 18 amino acids. With V trimmed by 2 bases and J by 5 bases, 11 bases remained unmatched. The germline V gene encodes CDR1 MNHEY and CDR2 SVGAGI.

There are a few counts of this clonotype. The chain has TRBV7-2 and TRBJ2-3; TRBD2 might be the D (6 bases). Germline CDR1 SGHTA, CDR2 FQGNSA. V lost 5 bases and J 4 bases, leaving 19 bases between the germline ends. The CDR3 has 16 amino acids. CDR3 sequence: CASSPGGQGWADTQYF. CDR3 DNA sequence: TGTGCCAGCAGCCCAGGAGGGCAGGGCTGGGCAGATACGCAGTATTTT.

As to this clonotype: One end of the junction fails to match germline, which may point to a read error. V usage is TRBV7-6 and J usage is TRBJ1-1, with D uncertain. Germline V gene lookup returns CDR1 SGHVS and CDR2 FNYEAQ. The CDR3 has 15 residues. DNA for the CDR3: TGTGCCAGCAGCTTAGAGTTCGGCCCAAACACTGCAGCTTTCTTT. This gives the protein CASSLEFGPNTAAFF.

This clonotype has ten or more counts. This rearrangement joins TRBV3-1 to TRBJ1-1; weak D call: TRBD1 (6 bases). Germline CDR1 is LGHDT and CDR2 is YNNKEL (reference sequence). This CDR3 is built from 14 residues. V shed 1 base and J shed 4 bases, with 10 bases lying between them. CDR3 DNA: TGTGCCAGCAGCCAAGGGGGGCCTGGCACTGAAGCTTTCTTT. Amino acid sequence: CASSQGGPGTEAFF.

This clonotype appeared many times. The chain joins TRBV27 to TRBJ2-4, with 7 bases matching TRBD2. CDR1 is MNHEY, CDR2 SMNVEV, per germline (reference sequence). The CDR3 consists of 17 residues. V lost 5 bases, J lost 0 bases, and 10 bases stayed unmatched. The CDR3 nucleotides read TGTGCCAGCAGTCCCAGCGCTAGCGGAATAGCCAAAAACATTCAGTACTTC. Translation: CASSPSASGIAKNIQYF.

This clonotype has at least ten counts. The genes are TRBV9 and TRBJ2-7, with 8 positions matching TRBD1. CDR1 SGDLS and CDR2 YYNGEE come from the germline V gene. Unmatched junction bases numbered 5, after V lost 4 bases and J lost 2 bases. This CDR3 spans 14 amino acids. The CDR3 nucleotides read TGTGCCAGCAGCCCCCGGGACAGGCCCTACGAGCAGTACTTC. Amino acid sequence: CASSPRDRPYEQYF.

This chain joins TRBV21-1 and TRBJ2-7; whether TRBD1, the table's D call, matches the DNA was not checked. TRBV21-1 is assigned pseudogene status. The CDR3 has 15 residues. CDR3 loop: CASSAETGVHYEQYF. The CDR3 nucleotides read TGTGCCAGCAGCGCCGAGACAGGGGTCCACTACGAGCAGTACTTC.

At least ten counts were recorded for this clonotype. The chain has TRBV6-2 or TRBV6-3 and TRBJ2-1; TRBD1 matches at 7 bases. The CDR3 loop spans 13 amino acids. V trimming: 10 bases; J trimming: 8 bases; junction bases outside the gene matches: 11. The germline V gene encodes CDR1 MNHEY and CDR2 SVGEGT. The CDR3 spells CATTDRVEDEQFF. CDR3 nucleotides: TGTGCCACAACCGACAGGGTAGAAGATGAGCAGTTCTTC.

The chain uses TRBV12-5 and TRBJ2-1; 14 bases line up with TRBD2. The CDR3 runs 16 residues. CDR1 is LGHNT, CDR2 FRNRAP, per germline. The V gene end was trimmed by 2 bases and the J gene end by 9 bases; junction bases not matched to a gene: 6. CDR3 coding DNA: TGTGCTAGTGGTTTGTCGACTAGCGGGAGGGCCTGTGAGCAGTTCTTC. It encodes CASGLSTSGRACEQFF. Drawing the rest from reference TRBV12-5 and TRBJ2-1, the complete variable domain is DARVTQTPRHKVTEMGQEVTMRCQPILGHNTVFWYRQTMMQGLELLAYFRNRAPLDDSGMPKDRFSAEMPDATLATLKIQPSEPRDSAVYFCASGLSTSGRACEQFFGPGTRLTVL.

The V and J genes are TRBV6-1 and TRBJ2-2, with a possible D match to TRBD2 (5 bases). The V and J ends lost 8 bases and 8 bases respectively, with 21 bases between them. The CDR3 consists of 15 residues. CDR1 MNHNS and CDR2 SASEGT come from the germline V gene. CDR3 nucleotide sequence: TGTGCCAGCGGGGTAGAGGCTACTAGTTGGGGGGAGCTGTTTTTT. This gives the protein CASGVEATSWGELFF.

This clonotype was seen a handful of times. V and J are TRBV9 and TRBJ2-2; 7 bases match TRBD2. The trim removed 0 bases at V and 5 bases at J, leaving 7 bases unmatched. Looked up from germline, CDR1 is SGDLS and CDR2 is YYNGEE. The CDR3 has 16 amino acids. The DNA for the CDR3 is TGTGCCAGCAGCGTAGGGAGCGGGGCGGGGACCGGGGAGCTGTTTTTT. Protein sequence: CASSVGSGAGTGELFF.